A single sample is the source of the 30 T cell receptor beta chains below, sequenced in a study of technical replicates of blood from a few donors. Method: immunoSEQ multiplex PCR; TCRdb's copy keeps in-frame clones and lacks some. The sample includes about 84,000 clones, roughly 93% of them seen just once. Sequenced input: T cells isolated from PBMCs. The source of these receptors is a human donor in good health.

The chain combines TRBV5-1 with TRBJ2-4; 9 bases are shared with TRBD1. The junction had 10 bases not matched to a gene; V was cut back by 7 bases and J by 8 bases. This CDR3 has 14 amino acids. Germline lookup yields CDR1 SGHRS and CDR2 YFSETQ. CDR3 in DNA: TGCGCCAGCGGGACAGGGCCCAGTAAGGACATTCAGTACTTC. Protein product: CASGTGPSKDIQYF.

The rearrangement joins TRBV5-4 to TRBJ1-1; 9 nucleotides match TRBD1. V gave up 5 bases and J gave up 4 bases; unmatched junction bases: 9. The germline gives CDR1 SGHNT, CDR2 YYREEE (reference sequence). The CDR3 is 15 amino acids. CDR3 loop: CASSSGTGRSTEAFF. In nucleotides, the CDR3 is TGTGCCAGCAGTTCGGGGACAGGGCGAAGCACTGAAGCTTTCTTT.

The V and J genes are TRBV25-1 and TRBJ1-4; no reliable D call. V was trimmed by 10 bases and J by 0 bases, leaving 6 bases between them. The CDR3 totals 12 residues. The V gene's germline CDR1 is MGHDK and CDR2 SYGVNS. CDR3 sequence reads: CATCATNEKLFF. The DNA for the CDR3 is TGTGCCACCTGTGCAACTAATGAAAAACTGTTTTTT.

The genes are TRBV15 and TRBJ2-3; D uncertain. Germline V gives CDR1 LNHNV, CDR2 YYDKDF (reference sequence). V lost 0 bases, J lost 5 bases, and 6 bases lay in between. This CDR3 region has 13 residues. The chain's CDR3 is CATSRDPQDTQYF. Here the CDR3 DNA reads TGTGCCACCAGCAGAGATCCCCAAGATACGCAGTATTTT.

The chain couples TRBV7-9 to TRBJ2-1, with TRBD2 as a possible D gene (5 bases). Trimming pared 4 bases from V and 5 bases from J, leaving 21 bases between. This CDR3 is built from 17 residues. Germline lookup yields CDR1 SEHNR and CDR2 FQNEAQ (reference sequence). The CDR3 DNA reads as TGTGCCAGCAGCTCCAAGGCGGCTAGCAGGAGAGACAATGAGCAGTTCTTC. This encodes CASSSKAASRRDNEQFF.

V and J are TRBV10-2 and TRBJ2-1; D remains ambiguous. There are 13 residues in the CDR3. V lost 0 bases to trimming and J lost 4 bases, with 4 bases between them. Germline-derived CDR1 and CDR2 are WSHSY and SAAADI. CDR3 DNA: TGCGCCAGCAGTGAGTCGAGGTACAATGAGCAGTTCTTC. The encoded protein is CASSESRYNEQFF.

This sequence joins TRBV11-3 and TRBJ1-1; TRBD1 is a possible D gene (5 bases). V dropped 3 bases and J dropped 3 bases, with 11 bases sitting between them. The germline gives CDR1 SGHNT, CDR2 YENEEA. The CDR3 sequence is 14 residues long. The CDR3 here is CASSLGEAHTEAFF. The CDR3 DNA is TGTGCCAGCAGCTTGGGGGAGGCACACACTGAAGCTTTCTTT.

The chain carries TRBV18 and TRBJ1-2, with 9 positions matching TRBD1. This CDR3 is 15 amino acids long. V lost 4 bases to trimming and J lost 6 bases; unmatched junction nucleotides: 9. Germline-derived CDR1 and CDR2 are KGHSH and LQKENI. The CDR3 region has the DNA TGTGCCAGCTCACAACTACCGACAGGGGGAGATGGCTACACCTTC. This gives the protein CASSQLPTGGDGYTF. The full variable domain, rest sourced from reference TRBV18 and TRBJ1-2, is NAGVMQNPRHLVRRRGQEARLRCSPMKGHSHVYWYRQLPEEGLKFMVYLQKENIIDESGMPKERFSAEFPKEGPSILRIQQVVRGDSAAYFCASSQLPTGGDGYTFGSGTRLTVV.

The chain joins TRBV11-2 to TRBJ2-7, with 12 bases matching TRBD2. The germline V gene has CDR1 SGHAT and CDR2 FQNNGV. Trimming removed 1 base from V and 6 bases from J; junction bases left unmatched: 1. This CDR3 is built from 14 residues. The CDR3 loop reads CASSLGLAGVEQYF. As DNA, the CDR3 is TGTGCCAGCAGCTTAGGACTAGCGGGAGTCGAGCAGTACTTC. The full variable domain, rest sourced from reference TRBV11-2 and TRBJ2-7, is EAGVAQSPRYKIIEKRQSVAFWCNPISGHATLYWYQQILGQGPKLLIQFQNNGVVDDSQLPKDRFSAERLKGVDSTLKIQPAKLEDSAVYLCASSLGLAGVEQYFGPGTRLTVT.

V and J are TRBV28 and TRBJ1-5, with 7 bases lining up with TRBD1. The CDR3 runs to 16 residues. CDR1 is MDHEN and CDR2 is SYDVKM in the germline V gene. Losses at the gene ends were 2 bases for V and 9 bases for J; bases not matched to a gene: 13. CDR3 DNA: TGTGCCAGCAGTTTACCCCGGACAGGCGTTTTGCCGCCCCAGCATTTT. Residues: CASSLPRTGVLPPQHF.

The rearrangement uses TRBV5-1 and TRBJ2-1; 8 positions match TRBD1. Germline assignment: CDR1 SGHRS and CDR2 YFSETQ. The CDR3 runs to 15 residues. V shed 4 bases and J 3 bases; nucleotides not matched to a gene: 6. The CDR3, as DNA: TGCGCCAGCAGCCAGGACACAGGGGGCTACAATGAGCAGTTCTTC. Translated: CASSQDTGGYNEQFF. Combining the CDR3 with reference TRBV5-1 and TRBJ2-1 gives the whole variable domain KAGVTQTPRYLIKTRGQQVTLSCSPISGHRSVSWYQQTPGQGLQFLFEYFSETQRNKGNFPGRFSGRQFSNSRSEMNVSTLELGDSALYLCASSQDTGGYNEQFFGPGTRLTVL.

The chain is built from TRBV5-4 and TRBJ2-5; no reliable D call. The CDR3 extends over 14 amino acids. CDR1 SGHNT and CDR2 YYREEE come from the germline V gene (reference sequence). Trimming took 0 bases from V and 4 from J, leaving 10 bases between them. This CDR3 is CASSLASGSETQYF. In DNA form, the CDR3 reads TGTGCCAGCAGCTTGGCCTCAGGTTCAGAGACCCAGTACTTC.

The CDR3 loop is CASSSQGFGYTF. The CDR3 DNA is TGTGCCAGCAGCTCACAGGGTTTTGGCTACACCTTC. J is TRBJ1-2 and V is TRBV5-6; maybe TRBD1 (6 bases). Looked up from germline, CDR1 is SGHDT and CDR2 is YYEEEE. The CDR3 extends over 12 amino acids. Trimming took 3 bases from V and 7 from J, leaving 10 bases between them.

The chain links TRBV11-3 to TRBJ2-6, with unresolved D. The V gene's germline CDR1 is SGHNT and CDR2 YENEEA. V was trimmed by 3 bases and J by 2 bases, leaving 2 bases between them. The CDR3 runs 13 residues. CDR3 coding DNA: TGTGCCAGCAGCTTCACTGGGGCCAACGTCCTGACTTTC. This sequence encodes CASSFTGANVLTF. The entire variable domain, with the rest obtained from reference TRBV11-3 and TRBJ2-6, is as follows: EAGVVQSPRYKIIEKKQPVAFWCNPISGHNTLYWYLQNLGQGPELLIRYENEEAVDDSQLPKDRFSAERLKGVDSTLKIQPAELGDSAVYLCASSFTGANVLTFGAGSRLTVL.

This clone is a singleton in its sample. This chain connects TRBV2 to TRBJ1-2, with D possibly TRBD1 on 6 matching bases. The V and J ends lost 7 bases and 7 bases respectively, with 19 bases between them. Germline-derived CDR1 and CDR2 are SNHLY and FYNNEI. The CDR3 extends over 14 amino acids. The CDR3 DNA follows: TGTGCCAGCAAGAGGGGGACAAATTACTTTGGCTACACCTTC. This encodes CASKRGTNYFGYTF.

The gene calls are TRBV6-5 and TRBJ1-1; D is undetermined. The CDR3 length is 15 residues. V was cut by 2 bases and J by 0 bases, with 10 bases left in between. Germline loops: CDR1 MNHEY, CDR2 SVGAGI. The CDR3 nucleotides read TGTGCCAGCAGTTACGCGGGTTTTATGAACACTGAAGCTTTCTTT. As protein: CASSYAGFMNTEAFF.

The CDR3: CASSFGVGRTGELFF. The CDR3 bases are TGTGCCAGCAGCTTCGGGGTGGGCCGCACCGGGGAGCTGTTTTTT. The J gene is TRBJ2-2, the V gene TRBV5-8; the D gene is possibly TRBD2 (5 bases). The CDR3 is made up of 15 amino acids. Trimming pared 2 bases from V and 4 bases from J, leaving 12 bases between. The V gene's germline CDR1 is SGHTS and CDR2 YDEGEE.

The CDR3 here is CASSPPSTAYGYTF. The CDR3 DNA reads TGTGCCAGCTCACCACCGTCGACAGCCTATGGCTACACCTTC. The V and J genes are TRBV18 and TRBJ1-2; perhaps TRBD1 as D (5 bases). Germline V gene data show CDR1 as KGHSH and CDR2 as LQKENI. The V end was cut by 0 bases, the J end by 4 bases, with 9 bases between. The CDR3 length is 14 residues. The complete variable domain, with remaining parts taken from reference TRBV18 and TRBJ1-2, reads NAGVMQNPRHLVRRRGQEARLRCSPMKGHSHVYWYRQLPEEGLKFMVYLQKENIIDESGMPKERFSAEFPKEGPSILRIQQVVRGDSAAYFCASSPPSTAYGYTFGSGTRLTVV.

The CDR3 loop reads CASSPEAGTGGGKLFF. The CDR3 DNA reads TGTGCCAGTAGTCCCGAAGCCGGGACAGGGGGCGGGAAACTGTTTTTT. This chain joins TRBV19 and TRBJ1-4; 12 bases map to TRBD1. After removal of 5 bases from V and 11 bases from J, the junction contained 12 bases not matched to a gene. There are 16 residues in the CDR3. The germline V gene has CDR1 LNHDA and CDR2 SQIVND (reference sequence).

V gene TRBV6-1 combines with J gene TRBJ2-3; D unclear. This CDR3 has 13 amino acids. The V and J ends lost 3 bases and 6 bases respectively, with 10 bases between them. Looked up from germline, CDR1 is MNHNS and CDR2 is SASEGT. In DNA, the CDR3 is TGTGCCAGCAGTGACGACACATTCGATACGCAGTATTTT. Residues: CASSDDTFDTQYF.

This sequence joins TRBV27 and TRBJ2-6; a weak D match, TRBD2 (6 bases). The CDR3 contains 17 residues. The germline V gene encodes CDR1 MNHEY and CDR2 SMNVEV (reference sequence). V lost 6 bases, J lost 0 bases, and 15 bases lay in between. The CDR3 loop is CASSAGRQFSGANVLTF. The CDR3 DNA reads TGTGCCAGCAGCGCGGGACGCCAATTCTCTGGGGCCAACGTCCTGACTTTC.

The chain employs TRBV27 and TRBJ1-6; D possibly corresponds to TRBD1 (5 bases). This CDR3 has 18 residues. CDR1 and CDR2 (germline): MNHEY, SMNVEV (reference sequence). Deletions cut 5 bases from V and 7 bases from J, with 24 bases between. The CDR3 sequence is CASSSAGAVLGGNSPLHF. The CDR3 nucleotides read TGTGCCAGCAGTAGCGCCGGGGCCGTCCTAGGAGGGAATTCACCCCTCCACTTT.

The chain couples TRBV28 to TRBJ1-5; D perhaps matches TRBD1 (5 bases). V dropped 5 bases and J dropped 2 bases, with 13 bases sitting between them. The CDR3 runs to 15 residues. CDR1 is MDHEN, CDR2 SYDVKM, per germline. CDR3: CASSGTESRNQPQHF. The CDR3, as DNA: TGTGCCAGCAGTGGGACTGAGTCGCGCAATCAGCCCCAGCATTTT.

The chain recombines TRBV20-1 with TRBJ1-4; no definite D call. The V gene lost 5 bases and the J gene lost 5 bases, with 6 bases spanning the gap. The CDR3 consists of 11 residues. CDR1 and CDR2 from the germline V gene are DFQATT and SNEGSKA (reference sequence). The CDR3 sequence is CSAGRNEKLFF. Written as DNA, the CDR3 is TGCAGTGCTGGCAGAAATGAAAAACTGTTTTTT.

The chain joins TRBV7-9 to TRBJ1-2, with D perhaps matching TRBD1 (5 bases). Germline V CDR1 and CDR2: SEHNR, FQNEAQ (reference sequence). The CDR3 covers 14 residues. V lost 2 bases and J 6 bases, leaving 13 bases between the germline ends. The CDR3 DNA follows: TGTGCCAGCAGCTTACTCGGGGGAGCCAATGGCTACACCTTC. Translation: CASSLLGGANGYTF.

This clone was seen just once. The chain carries TRBV2 and TRBJ2-7; TRBD1 is a possible D gene (6 bases). There are 12 residues in the CDR3. Per germline, CDR1 SNHLY and CDR2 FYNNEI. Trimming removed 8 bases from V and 3 bases from J, with 11 bases in between. The CDR3 nucleotides are TGTGCCAGCGAAAAGGGGGACTACGAGCAGTACTTC. It specifies CASEKGDYEQYF.

The V gene is TRBV4-1, the J gene TRBJ2-7; weak D call: TRBD1 (5 bases). Trimming stripped 0 bases from V and 6 bases from J, with 12 bases between. CDR1 and CDR2 (germline): MGHRA, YSYEKL. This CDR3 is built from 14 residues. CDR3: CASSQEGRPGEQYF. In DNA form, the CDR3 reads TGCGCCAGCAGCCAAGAGGGGCGGCCGGGCGAGCAGTACTTC.

The chain employs TRBV20-1 and TRBJ1-2; D not certain. Germline CDR1 DFQATT, CDR2 SNEGSKA (reference sequence). This CDR3 is built from 9 residues. In nucleotides, the CDR3 is TGCAGCCGAGGGTTGGGCTACACCTTC. Translating gives CSRGLGYTF.

This chain uses TRBV11-2 with TRBJ1-1; D possibly corresponds to TRBD1 (5 bases). V shed 7 bases and J shed 1 base, with 10 bases lying between them. This CDR3 spans 13 amino acids. Germline assignment: CDR1 SGHAT and CDR2 FQNNGV. The CDR3 loop is CASKLGGNTEAFF. DNA for the CDR3: TGTGCCAGCAAACTGGGGGGGAACACTGAAGCTTTCTTT.

This chain links TRBV20-1 with TRBJ2-5; D gene uncertain. The CDR3 contains 11 residues. The germline CDR1 and CDR2 sequences are DFQATT and SNEGSKA (reference sequence). With 2 bases removed from V and 5 bases from J, the gap between germline ends came to 6 bases. The CDR3 sequence is CSARPDETQYF. DNA for the CDR3: TGCAGTGCTAGACCAGATGAGACCCAGTACTTC.